This T cell receptor (beta chain) stems from a study of CD8 T cells in ankylosing spondylitis. V shed 6 bases and J shed 1 base, with 13 bases lying between them. The germline gives CDR1 LNHDA, CDR2 SQIVND (reference sequence). The CDR3 spans 15 residues. Findings and limits, study-wide: Prior work had noted some motif variants in reactive arthritis blood and synovial fluid. Matched ankylosing spondylitis synovial fluid reportedly contained a significantly enriched population of disease-linked clones. Relatively rare in peripheral blood, disease-linked clones were also CD8+. Several highly homologous variants made up a TCR beta motif, and this motif appeared characteristic of ankylosing spondylitis blood.

This clonotype was counted ten times or more. Its antigen is unknown. Libraries of TCR beta came from quantitative 5'-RACE with molecular barcodes. TCRdb analysed the 5' RACE reads with MiXCR anew, one entry per CDR3 protein. The table shows over 450,000 distinct CDR3 sequences, with about 13% occurring only once. Sequenced material: blood, either unsorted or a sorted T cell fraction (not recorded which). The clonotype comes from a male donor with ankylosing spondylitis. J is TRBJ2-1 and V is TRBV19; the D is unclear. The CDR3 DNA reads as TGTGCCAGTAGCGTTGAGATTGGGTCCTACAATGAGCAGTTCTTC. Translating it yields CASSVEIGSYNEQFF.